The 16 T cell receptor beta chains in this list originate from one sample, sequenced in a study of metastatic and nonmetastatic thyroid tumors. TCRdb reassembled clones from the PCR reads with MiXCR. The data show 50,000 or so clones, around 21% seen once. Thyroid surgery took place with no prior treatment in any patient. Sequences were obtained from blood. The receptors were sampled from a male donor with papillary thyroid cancer or a benign thyroid nodule (not recorded which). Some clones in this sample may be carry-over from other donors' samples.

Ten or more counts support this clone. The V and J genes are TRBV27 and TRBJ2-7, with D possibly being TRBD2 (5 bases). Trimming removed 6 bases at V and 3 bases at J, with 6 bases between. The CDR3 length is 11 residues. Germline assignment: CDR1 MNHEY and CDR2 SMNVEV (reference sequence). The CDR3 is CASRAGYEQYF. DNA of the CDR3: TGTGCCAGCAGGGCGGGCTACGAGCAGTACTTC.

The chain has TRBV20-1 and TRBJ2-7; 8 bases line up with TRBD2. The germline V gene encodes CDR1 DFQATT and CDR2 SNEGSKA (reference sequence). The CDR3 is 14 amino acids. With V trimmed by 6 bases and J by 1 base, 8 bases remained unmatched. In DNA, the CDR3 is TGCAGTGCCCGGGTTAGCGGGAATTCCTACGAGCAGTACTTC. Translation gives CSARVSGNSYEQYF.

This clone was seen at least ten times. The chain uses TRBV20-1 and TRBJ2-2; 7 positions match TRBD1. This CDR3 spans 15 amino acids. Germline V gene sequence: CDR1 DFQATT, CDR2 SNEGSKA (reference sequence). The V gene end was trimmed by 2 bases and the J gene end by 2 bases; junction bases not matched to a gene: 5. The CDR3 here is CSARSGTANTGELFF. In nucleotides, the CDR3 is TGCAGTGCTAGATCCGGGACAGCTAACACCGGGGAGCTGTTTTTT.

This chain connects TRBV20-1 to TRBJ2-7; 9 bases line up with TRBD2. This CDR3 is 15 amino acids long. Trimming cost V 3 bases and J 2 bases; bases outside gene matches: 8. Per germline, CDR1 DFQATT and CDR2 SNEGSKA (reference sequence). CDR3 region: CSARSTGLAPYEQYF. As DNA, the CDR3 is TGCAGTGCTAGGTCCACAGGACTAGCGCCCTACGAGCAGTACTTC.

Many counts were recorded for this clone. V usage is TRBV20-1 and J usage is TRBJ2-1, with 9 nucleotides matching TRBD2. From germline, CDR1 is DFQATT and CDR2 SNEGSKA (reference sequence). Germline trimming cut 3 bases from V and 1 base from J; bases unmatched to any gene: 7. The CDR3 has 16 amino acids. The CDR3 loop is CSASALTSGSYNEQFF. The CDR3 DNA reads as TGCAGTGCTAGTGCCCTTACTAGCGGGTCCTACAATGAGCAGTTCTTC.

Many counts were recorded for this clone. The chain carries TRBV27 and TRBJ2-7; the match to TRBD1 covers 7 bases. J was trimmed by 2 bases and V by 4 bases; bases with no gene match: 5. This CDR3 comprises 14 residues. CDR1 and CDR2 from the germline V gene are MNHEY and SMNVEV (reference sequence). DNA of the CDR3: TGTGCCAGCAGTTCTACTACAGGGGCCTACGAGCAGTACTTC. Protein sequence: CASSSTTGAYEQYF.

About this clone itself: A much larger clone differs by one base, so this may be a read error. The rearrangement uses TRBV5-1 and TRBJ2-2; 10 bases are a match to TRBD2. V dropped 3 bases and J dropped 7; count of bases not matched to a gene: 6. Looked up from germline, CDR1 is SGHRS and CDR2 is YFSETQ. The CDR3 contains 15 residues. DNA of the CDR3: TGCGCCAGCAGCTCTAGCGGGGGTATTATCGGGGAGCTGTTTTTT. Its translation: CASSSSGGIIGELFF.

V is TRBV18 and J is TRBJ2-1, with 7 positions matching TRBD1. The V gene end was trimmed by 3 bases and the J gene end by 8 bases; junction bases not matched to a gene: 10. The CDR3 covers 15 residues. The germline V gene has CDR1 KGHSH and CDR2 LQKENI. The CDR3: CASSPGHRDRDEQFF. CDR3 coding DNA: TGTGCCAGCTCACCTGGCCACCGCGACAGGGATGAGCAGTTCTTC.

The V gene is TRBV20-1, the J gene TRBJ2-7; D tentatively fits TRBD1 or TRBD2 (5 bases each). The length of the CDR3 is 14 residues. The germline V and J ends were trimmed by 0 bases and 7 bases, with 16 bases remaining between them. Germline-derived CDR1 and CDR2 are DFQATT and SNEGSKA (reference sequence). The CDR3 reads CSARDRGHSGEQYF. Written as DNA, the CDR3 is TGCAGTGCTAGAGACAGAGGACATTCGGGAGAGCAGTACTTC.

This clone has at least ten counts. DNA of the CDR3: TGTGCCAGCAGCTTAGGGACCGTTAATCAGCCCCAGCATTTT. As protein: CASSLGTVNQPQHF. This chain connects TRBV5-6 to TRBJ1-5; a weak D match, TRBD1 (5 bases). The CDR3 runs 14 residues. The V end was cut by 2 bases, the J end by 4 bases, with 10 bases between. Germline-derived CDR1 and CDR2 are SGHDT and YYEEEE.

This clone was counted once. This rearrangement joins TRBV4-3 to TRBJ1-2; 8 nucleotides align to TRBD1. There are 15 residues in the CDR3. V lost 0 bases, J lost 7 bases, and 7 bases stayed unmatched. Germline CDR1 reads LGHNA; CDR2 reads YSLEER. The DNA for the CDR3 is TGCGCCAGCAGCCAAGATAGTCAGGGGGCCGGTGGCTACACCTTC. This translates into CASSQDSQGAGGYTF.

This clone was counted many times. This chain connects TRBV9 to TRBJ1-1, with 10 bases lining up with TRBD1. The J segment lost 0 bases and the V segment lost 0 bases, leaving 2 bases of the junction unmatched. CDR1 is SGDLS, CDR2 YYNGEE, per germline. The CDR3 runs to 16 residues. CDR3 loop: CASSVGDRGLNTEAFF. The DNA for the CDR3 is TGTGCCAGCAGCGTAGGGGACAGGGGATTGAACACTGAAGCTTTCTTT. The whole variable domain, filled in from reference TRBV9 and TRBJ1-1, reads DSGVTQTPKHLITATGQRVTLRCSPRSGDLSVYWYQQSLDQGLQFLIQYYNGEERAKGNILERFSAQQFPDLHSELNLSSLELGDSALYFCASSVGDRGLNTEAFFGQGTRLTVV.

CDR3 region: CASSSEPQGSGNTIYF. The CDR3 nucleotides read TGTGCCAGCAGCTCCGAACCCCAGGGCTCTGGAAACACCATATATTTT. This sequence joins TRBV9 and TRBJ1-3; D is possibly TRBD1 (5 bases). Looked up from germline, CDR1 is SGDLS and CDR2 is YYNGEE. Trimming pared 4 bases from V and 0 bases from J, leaving 14 bases between. The CDR3 totals 16 residues.

This clone was counted at least ten times. The chain employs TRBV18 and TRBJ2-5, with 8 bases aligning to TRBD1. The CDR3 runs 16 residues. Per germline, CDR1 KGHSH and CDR2 LQKENI. V gave up 4 bases and J gave up 1 base; unmatched junction bases: 8. CDR3: CASSLRRTGTQETQYF. CDR3 nucleotide sequence: TGTGCCAGCTCACTACGTCGGACAGGGACCCAAGAGACCCAGTACTTC.

The table lists this clone with many counts. The CDR3 spells CASSPPASTDTQYF. CDR3 nucleotides: TGCGCCAGCAGCCCACCCGCGAGCACAGATACGCAGTATTTT. V and J are TRBV5-1 and TRBJ2-3; D uncertain. The germline V gene encodes CDR1 SGHRS and CDR2 YFSETQ. This CDR3 comprises 14 residues. Trimming removed 4 bases at V and 0 bases at J, with 9 bases between.

This clone was recorded at least ten times. The V gene is TRBV20-1, the J gene TRBJ2-3; 8 nucleotides align to TRBD2. The CDR3 runs to 16 residues. Germline V lookup: CDR1 DFQATT, CDR2 SNEGSKA (reference sequence). J lost 2 bases, V lost 5 bases, and 12 bases had no gene match. In nucleotides, the CDR3 is TGCAGTGCTCCACAAGCGGGGGAGCCCTTCACAGATACGCAGTATTTT. Amino acids: CSAPQAGEPFTDTQYF.